This T cell receptor beta chain was retrieved from a study of glioma-infiltrating T cells. This clonotype was found many times. The junction shows a germline mismatch at one end, possibly a read error. Amplification of TCR alpha and beta CDR3 regions from RNA used iRepertoire nested multiplex PCR. TCRdb used MiXCR to reprocess the multiplex PCR reads, holding one entry per CDR3 protein. The sample includes some 180,000 distinct CDR3 sequences, 32% of them seen just once. Germline CDR1 reads MNHNS; CDR2 reads SASEGT. The CDR3 loop spans 15 amino acids. The receptor comes from a human donor with low-grade glioma or glioblastoma, undergoing nonglioma brain surgery, or in good health (not recorded which). V and J are TRBV6-1 and TRBJ2-2; 8 nucleotides align to TRBD2. The sequencing sample was made of glioma tissue, nonneoplastic brain tissue, or PBMCs (not recorded which). The CDR3 DNA reads as TGTGCCAGCAGGGAAGCGGGAGTCAACACCGGGGAGCTGTTTTTT. Its protein product is CASREAGVNTGELFF.